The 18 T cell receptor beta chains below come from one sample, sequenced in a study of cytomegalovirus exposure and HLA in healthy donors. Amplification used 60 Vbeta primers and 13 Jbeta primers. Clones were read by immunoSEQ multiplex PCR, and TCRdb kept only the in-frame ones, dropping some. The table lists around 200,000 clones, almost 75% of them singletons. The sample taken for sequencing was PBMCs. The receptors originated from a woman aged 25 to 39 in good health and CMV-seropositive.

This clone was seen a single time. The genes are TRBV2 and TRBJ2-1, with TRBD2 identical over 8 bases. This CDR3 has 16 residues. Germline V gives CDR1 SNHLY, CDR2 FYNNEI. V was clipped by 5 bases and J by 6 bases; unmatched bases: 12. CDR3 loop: CASSQREGPSGNEQFF. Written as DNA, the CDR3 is TGTGCCAGCAGTCAACGGGAGGGCCCTTCGGGCAATGAGCAGTTCTTC. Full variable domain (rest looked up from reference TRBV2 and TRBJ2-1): EPEVTQTPSHQVTQMGQEVILRCVPISNHLYFYWYRQILGQKVEFLVSFYNNEISEKSEIFDDQFSVERPDGSNFTLKIRSTKLEDSAMYFCASSQREGPSGNEQFFGPGTRLTVL.

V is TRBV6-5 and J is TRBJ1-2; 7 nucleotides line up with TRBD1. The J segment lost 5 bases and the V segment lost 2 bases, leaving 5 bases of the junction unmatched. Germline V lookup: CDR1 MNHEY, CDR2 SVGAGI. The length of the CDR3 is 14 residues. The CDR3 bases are TGTGCCAGCAGTTACGAGGGGGCGCGTTATGGCTACACCTTC. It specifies CASSYEGARYGYTF.

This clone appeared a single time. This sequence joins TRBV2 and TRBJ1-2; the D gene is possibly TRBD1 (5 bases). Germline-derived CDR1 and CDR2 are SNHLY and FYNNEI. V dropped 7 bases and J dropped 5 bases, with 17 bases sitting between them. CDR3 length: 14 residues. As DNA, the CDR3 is TGTGCCAGCACTCCCTTTGGAGGGGAGTATGGCTACACCTTC. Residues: CASTPFGGEYGYTF.

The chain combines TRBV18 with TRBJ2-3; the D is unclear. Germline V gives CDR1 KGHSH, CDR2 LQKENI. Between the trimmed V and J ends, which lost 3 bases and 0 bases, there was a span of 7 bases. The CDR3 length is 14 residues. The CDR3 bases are TGTGCCAGCTCACCGGGCTCTAGCACAGATACGCAGTATTTT. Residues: CASSPGSSTDTQYF. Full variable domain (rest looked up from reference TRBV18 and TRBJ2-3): NAGVMQNPRHLVRRRGQEARLRCSPMKGHSHVYWYRQLPEEGLKFMVYLQKENIIDESGMPKERFSAEFPKEGPSILRIQQVVRGDSAAYFCASSPGSSTDTQYFGPGTRLTVL.

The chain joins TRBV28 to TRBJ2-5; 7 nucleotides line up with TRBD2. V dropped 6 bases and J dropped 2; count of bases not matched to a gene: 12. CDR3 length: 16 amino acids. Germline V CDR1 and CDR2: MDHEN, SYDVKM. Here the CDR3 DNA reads TGTGCCAGCAGCTGGGACTACCAGCGGGAACAAGAGACCCAGTACTTC. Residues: CASSWDYQREQETQYF. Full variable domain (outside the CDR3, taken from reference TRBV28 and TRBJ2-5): DVKVTQSSRYLVKRTGEKVFLECVQDMDHENMFWYRQDPGLGLRLIYFSYDVKMKEKGDIPEGYSVSREKKERFSLILESASTNQTSMYLCASSWDYQREQETQYFGPGTRLLVL.

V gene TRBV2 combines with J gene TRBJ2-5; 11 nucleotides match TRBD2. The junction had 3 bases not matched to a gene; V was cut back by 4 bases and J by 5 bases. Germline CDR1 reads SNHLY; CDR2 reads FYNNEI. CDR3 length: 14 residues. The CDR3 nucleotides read TGTGCCAGCAGTGTACGGACTAGCGGGGAGACCCAGTACTTC. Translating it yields CASSVRTSGETQYF.

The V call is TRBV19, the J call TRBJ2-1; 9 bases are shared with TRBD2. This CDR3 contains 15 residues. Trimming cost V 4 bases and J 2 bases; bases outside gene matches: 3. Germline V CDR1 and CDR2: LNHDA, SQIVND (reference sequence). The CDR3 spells CASSRASGAYNEQFF. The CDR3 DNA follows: TGTGCCAGTAGTAGGGCTAGCGGGGCCTACAATGAGCAGTTCTTC. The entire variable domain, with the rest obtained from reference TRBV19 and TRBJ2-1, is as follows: DGGITQSPKYLFRKEGQNVTLSCEQNLNHDAMYWYRQDPGQGLRLIYYSQIVNDFQKGDIAEGYSVSREKKESFPLTVTSAQKNPTAFYLCASSRASGAYNEQFFGPGTRLTVL.

The CDR3 here is CASSSPAETNYEQYF. In nucleotides, the CDR3 is TGTGCCAGCAGCTCCCCAGCGGAGACCAACTACGAGCAGTACTTC. The V call is TRBV11-2, the J call TRBJ2-7; D possibly corresponds to TRBD2 (5 bases). Deletions cut 4 bases from V and 3 bases from J, with 16 bases between. Looked up from germline, CDR1 is SGHAT and CDR2 is FQNNGV. This CDR3 is built from 15 residues. Supplemented by reference TRBV11-2 and TRBJ2-7, the full variable domain reads EAGVAQSPRYKIIEKRQSVAFWCNPISGHATLYWYQQILGQGPKLLIQFQNNGVVDDSQLPKDRFSAERLKGVDSTLKIQPAKLEDSAVYLCASSSPAETNYEQYFGPGTRLTVT.

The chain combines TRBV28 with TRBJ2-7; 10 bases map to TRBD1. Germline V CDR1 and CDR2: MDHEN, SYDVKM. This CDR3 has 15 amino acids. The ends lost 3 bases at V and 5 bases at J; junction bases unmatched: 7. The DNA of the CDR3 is TGTGCCAGCAGTTTCATGAGACAGGGGGCAGACGAGCAGTACTTC. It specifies CASSFMRQGADEQYF.

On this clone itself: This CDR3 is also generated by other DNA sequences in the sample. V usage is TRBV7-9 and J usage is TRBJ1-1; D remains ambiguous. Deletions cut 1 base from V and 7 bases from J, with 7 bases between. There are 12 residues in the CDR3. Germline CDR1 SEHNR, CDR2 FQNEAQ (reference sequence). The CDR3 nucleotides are TGTGCCAGCAGCTTAGGAGCGGATGAAGCTTTCTTT. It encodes CASSLGADEAFF.

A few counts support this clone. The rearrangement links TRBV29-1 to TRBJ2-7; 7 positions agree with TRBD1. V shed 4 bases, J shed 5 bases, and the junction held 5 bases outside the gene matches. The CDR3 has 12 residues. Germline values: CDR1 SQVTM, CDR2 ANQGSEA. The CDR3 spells CSVVTGPNEQYF. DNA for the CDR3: TGCAGCGTTGTGACAGGGCCCAACGAGCAGTACTTC.

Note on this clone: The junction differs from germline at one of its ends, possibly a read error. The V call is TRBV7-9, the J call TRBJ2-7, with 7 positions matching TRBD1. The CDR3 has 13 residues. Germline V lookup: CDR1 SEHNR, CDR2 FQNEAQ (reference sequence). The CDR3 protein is CSSSPGGSYEQYF. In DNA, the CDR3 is TGTTCCAGCAGCCCAGGGGGTTCCTACGAGCAGTACTTC.

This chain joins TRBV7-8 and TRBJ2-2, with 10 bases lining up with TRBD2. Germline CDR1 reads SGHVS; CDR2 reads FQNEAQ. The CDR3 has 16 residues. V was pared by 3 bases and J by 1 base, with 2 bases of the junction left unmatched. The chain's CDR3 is CASSFRTSGNTGELFF. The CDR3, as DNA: TGTGCCAGCAGCTTTCGGACTAGCGGGAACACCGGGGAGCTGTTTTTT.

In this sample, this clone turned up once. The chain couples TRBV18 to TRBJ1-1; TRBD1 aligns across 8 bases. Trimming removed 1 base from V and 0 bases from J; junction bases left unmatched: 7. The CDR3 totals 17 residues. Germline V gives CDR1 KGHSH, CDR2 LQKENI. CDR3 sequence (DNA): TGTGCCAGCTCACCACGAAGGACAGGGAATATGAACACTGAAGCTTTCTTT. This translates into CASSPRRTGNMNTEAFF.

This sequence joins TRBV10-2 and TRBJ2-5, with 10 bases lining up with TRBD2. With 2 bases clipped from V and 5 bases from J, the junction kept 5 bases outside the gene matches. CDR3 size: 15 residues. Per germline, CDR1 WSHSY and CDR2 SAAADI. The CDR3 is CASSELAGVGETQYF. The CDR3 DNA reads TGCGCCAGCAGTGAGCTAGCGGGAGTAGGGGAGACCCAGTACTTC.

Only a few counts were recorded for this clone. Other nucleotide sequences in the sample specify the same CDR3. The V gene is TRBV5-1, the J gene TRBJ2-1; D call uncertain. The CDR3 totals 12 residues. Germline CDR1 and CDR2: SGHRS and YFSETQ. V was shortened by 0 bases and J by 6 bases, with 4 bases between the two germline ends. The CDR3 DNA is TGCGCCAGCAGCTTGGCCGGCAATGAGCAGTTCTTC. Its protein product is CASSLAGNEQFF.

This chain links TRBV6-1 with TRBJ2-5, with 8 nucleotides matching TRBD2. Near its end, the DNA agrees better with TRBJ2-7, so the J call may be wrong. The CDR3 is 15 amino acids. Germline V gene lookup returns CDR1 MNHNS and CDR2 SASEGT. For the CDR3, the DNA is TGTGCCAGCAGTGAAGCTCAGACTAGCGCCTACGAGCAGTACTTC. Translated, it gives CASSEAQTSAYEQYF.

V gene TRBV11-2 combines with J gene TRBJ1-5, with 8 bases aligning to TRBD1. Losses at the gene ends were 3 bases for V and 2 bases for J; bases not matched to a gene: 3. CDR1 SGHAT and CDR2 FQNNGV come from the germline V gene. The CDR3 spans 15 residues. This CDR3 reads CASSFDRGRNQPQHF. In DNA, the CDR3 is TGTGCCAGCAGCTTCGACAGGGGCCGCAATCAGCCCCAGCATTTT. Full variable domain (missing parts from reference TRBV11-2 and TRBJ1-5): EAGVAQSPRYKIIEKRQSVAFWCNPISGHATLYWYQQILGQGPKLLIQFQNNGVVDDSQLPKDRFSAERLKGVDSTLKIQPAKLEDSAVYLCASSFDRGRNQPQHFGDGTRLSIL.